This TCR beta chain comes out of a study of identical twins. General observations from the study: Reduced insertions were recorded for abundant cord blood beta clonotypes, with no such pattern in memory repertoires.

TCRdb reprocessed the 5' RACE reads with MiXCR, giving one entry per CDR3 protein. The sample holds hundreds of thousands of distinct CDR3 sequences; 21% are singletons and the top ten take roughly 4%. About this clonotype: Its matching antigen is unknown.

These same records also appear under a second study, on T cells expressing NK-cell markers.

The sequenced sample consisted of PBMCs. The TCR comes from a woman aged 18-29 years in good health.

The CDR3, as DNA: TGTGCCAGCAGCTTAGAGTCCACCTTCAATGAGCAGTTCTTC. The encoded protein is CASSLESTFNEQFF. V usage is TRBV7-8 and J usage is TRBJ2-1; D not resolved. The V end was cut by 1 base, the J end by 6 bases, with 10 bases between. Germline V gene lookup returns CDR1 SGHVS and CDR2 FQNEAQ. This CDR3 has 14 residues. The full variable domain, with the rest looked up from reference TRBV7-8 and TRBJ2-1, is GAGVSQSPRYKVAKRGQDVALRCDPISGHVSLFWYQQALGQGPEFLTYFQNEAQLDKSGLPSDRFFAERPEGSVSTLKIQRTQQEDSAVYLCASSLESTFNEQFFGPGTRLTVL.